This paragraph reports one T cell receptor (beta chain). Its antigen specificity is not known. Base-call qualities are not available, and no considerably larger clone is one nucleotide away. CDR1 and CDR2 (MNHEY, SVGAGI) derive from the germline V gene. V trim: 5 bases; J trim: 1 base; unmatched bases: 6. The CDR3, cysteine through phenylalanine, is 15 amino acids long. Only the CDR3 portion is preserved as DNA: 45 bases, with reading frame beginning at the first base. The immunoSEQ Assay, which uses bias-controlled multiplex PCR amplification of genomic DNA, was used to profile TCRbeta CDR3 regions. Per the authors' processing: The absolute abundance of each unique TCRbeta CDR3 region was quantified after sequences were collapsed and filtered. Two models were used to test differential abundance: a binomial model (Fisher-equivalent) and a beta-binomial model that adds time-dependent variance fitted from healthy donors. Clones with fewer than 5 combined templates were removed, and a clone was called differentially abundant if the clone's Benjamini-Hochberg FDR was below 0.01. Beta-binomial variance was modeled as a function of total template count across the two samples using the form v = (b*log(k)+a)^2. TCRdb limited this immuneACCESS table to in-frame rearrangements with V and J called. A share of clones is missing; checked studies link under half to unresolved V genes, and the rest is unexplained. That table gives V, J and clone size, and the DNA gave D and trimming. In all, the sample holds around 66,000 clones, and about 89% of those were seen once. The ten largest make up approximately 4.7% of the sample.

This record comes from a study of identifying expanded T cells in peripheral blood (dated by TCRdb to between 2018 and 2020). About the investigation overall: Technical replicates were generated by sequencing separate aliquots of the same genomic DNA pool, with four replicates compared pairwise. Study-wide conclusions, independent of this receptor: In all healthy donors, the variance in clone template counts between samples taken two weeks apart rose significantly as total template count increased. The binomial model flagged about 1.3 differentially abundant clones between technical replicates but 15 to 17 over around 2 weeks and over 18 over approximately 4 weeks. Across all healthy-donor time intervals, the beta-binomial model significantly cut both the number of clones called differentially abundant and the false-positive rate. The authors expected that biological variance in healthy repertoires might rise further over much longer intervals, such as months to years.

During the collection period, no infections or other immune events were recorded for the healthy donors. Healthy-donor blood repertoires served as a training cohort to calibrate time-dependent variance in a beta-binomial model of T-cell clone differential abundance. There were roughly 10 healthy donors in the training cohort, of whom 3 were female and 7 were male. On average the donors were approximately 40 years old, and their ages spanned about 25 to 64 years. Whole blood from each healthy donor was obtained from a commercial supplier and was collected at three time points 2 to 3 weeks apart. For immunosequencing, genomic DNA was extracted from unsorted whole blood.

Recombination linked TRBV6-5 to TRBJ1-1, with TRBD1 matching 8 junction bases. The sample taken for sequencing was blood. The sequence came from a person aged 18 to 69 in good health. The sequenced DNA is TGTGCCAGCAGTGCTCCAGGGACAGGGAACACTGAAGCTTTCTTT. It specifies CASSAPGTGNTEAFF.